The entry that follows covers one TCR beta chain sequence. These data come from a study of blood T cell repertoires in COVID-19. In the authors' workflow: Nucleated cell number was recorded as an estimate derived from reference gene primer amplification. Only in-frame clones appear in the TCRdb table, and some are missing; sequencing was by immunoSEQ multiplex PCR. The V and J calls and clone size come from that table; D and trimming were worked out from the DNA. The sample yields some 400,000 clones, 75% to 90% seen once. This CDR3 comprises 19 residues. Trimming at V came to 3 bases and at J to 0 bases, leaving 16 bases not matched to a gene. Germline lookup yields CDR1 SGHRS and CDR2 YFSETQ.

Sequenced material: PBMCs or T cells enriched from blood (not recorded which). The TCR originated in a man aged 25 to 45 who had recovered from COVID-19. The chain uses TRBV5-1 and TRBJ2-3; the match to TRBD1 covers 7 bases. The chain's CDR3 is CASSSSRDSLSTSTDTQYF. DNA of the CDR3: TGCGCCAGCAGCTCGTCGAGGGACAGCCTTTCGACTAGCACAGATACGCAGTATTTT.